The TCR beta chain under discussion was sequenced for a study of regulatory T cells in long-lasting Graves disease. Study-wide background: Persistence in Graves' disease denoted antithyroid drug use beyond 5 years alongside positive TSH receptor antibodies.

The germline gives CDR1 MNHNS, CDR2 SASEGT. V was trimmed by 7 bases and J by 3 bases, leaving 7 bases between them. The length of the CDR3 is 11 residues. Arm-PCR with iRepertoire HTBI primers amplified the CDR3 regions for these TCR beta libraries. TCRdb reprocessed the multiplex PCR reads with MiXCR, giving one entry per CDR3 protein. The table has hundreds of thousands of distinct CDR3 sequences, under 25% seen once. Details on this clonotype: Its antigen remains unknown.

Study-wide points: Few sampled subjects may have lowered accuracy.

Time point denoted: persistent/refractory GD, antithyroid drugs over 5 years with positive TRAb. RNA extracted from PBMCs served as the sequencing template. Criteria from the American Thyroid Association guidelines were applied to diagnose Graves' disease. The collection involved drawing 8 to 9 milliliters of peripheral blood into EDTA tubes. The sequencing here drew on peripheral blood mononuclear cells (PBMCs), taken when the disease was refractory, from a patient treated with antithyroid drugs. The origin of this receptor is a female donor with Graves disease. The chain joins TRBV6-1 to TRBJ2-7; D is uncertain. CDR3 residues: CASTTDYEQYF. The CDR3 DNA reads TGTGCCAGCACTACTGACTACGAGCAGTACTTC.